This T cell receptor beta chain is drawn from a study of beta chain features in type 1 diabetes. General study findings and limits: Type 1 diabetes patients had TCRB CDR3s that were shorter (moderately but significantly so) in all four CD4+ subsets.

Expressed TCRB transcripts were sequenced because the isolated RNA had all been reverse transcribed beforehand. Sequencing used immunoSEQ multiplex PCR; TCRdb keeps in-frame clones, though not all of them. The repertoire has about 170,000 clones, approximately 7.8% of them found once; the top ten carry approximately 0.87%. The V gene's germline CDR1 is MDHEN and CDR2 SYDVKM. This CDR3 is built from 15 residues. Trimming cost V 6 bases and J 1 base, with 15 bases left between them. This clone was found a few times. The target antigen is unknown. This receptor was taken from a woman aged 40 to 49 with type 1 diabetes. Sequences were obtained from central memory CD4+ T cells from blood. The rearrangement joins TRBV28 to TRBJ2-5, with D unresolved. The chain's CDR3 is CASSPQTSLQETQYF. The CDR3 nucleotides read TGTGCCAGCAGCCCCCAGACATCCCTCCAAGAGACCCAGTACTTC.